These 27 T cell receptor beta chains originate from one sample sequenced in a study of blood T cell repertoires in COVID-19. Assay used: immunoSEQ multiplex PCR; TCRdb lists only in-frame clones, some missing. The sample shows approximately 360,000 clones, roughly four fifths of them seen only once. Sample: PBMCs or T cells enriched from blood (not recorded which). All receptors come from a woman between 45 and 65 years old who had recovered from COVID-19.

The genes are TRBV11-3 and TRBJ2-7; TRBD2 might be the D (5 bases). The CDR3 has 14 residues. Germline CDR1 reads SGHNT; CDR2 reads YENEEA. The V end was cut by 5 bases, the J end by 6 bases, with 17 bases between. The CDR3 sequence: CASSAHRAAGEQYF. As DNA, the CDR3 is TGTGCCAGCAGCGCCCATAGGGCGGCGGGCGAGCAGTACTTC.

In DNA form, the CDR3 reads TGTGCCAGCACCAGACAGGGCGGAATTAGCTATGGCTACACCTTC. It translates to CASTRQGGISYGYTF. The chain is built from TRBV2 and TRBJ1-2; 7 positions agree with TRBD1. From germline, CDR1 is SNHLY and CDR2 FYNNEI. The ends lost 7 bases at V and 4 bases at J; junction bases unmatched: 12. The CDR3 runs to 15 residues.

The chain joins TRBV12-5 to TRBJ2-3, with D possibly matching TRBD2 (6 bases). V shed 3 bases and J shed 1 base, with 14 bases lying between them. Per germline, CDR1 LGHNT and CDR2 FRNRAP. The CDR3 extends over 16 amino acids. The CDR3 bases are TGTGCTAGTGGTTTTCCGGGGGTGTTTGGCACAGATACGCAGTATTTT. Translating gives CASGFPGVFGTDTQYF.

CDR3 nucleotide sequence: TGTGCCAGTAGTCCGGGGACAGGGGGCTACGAGCAGTACTTC. Its translation is CASSPGTGGYEQYF. This chain links TRBV19 with TRBJ2-7, with 11 bases that match TRBD1. The CDR3 is made up of 14 amino acids. Germline values: CDR1 LNHDA, CDR2 SQIVND (reference sequence). The V segment lost 5 bases and the J segment 3 bases; nucleotides outside the gene matches: 3.

The J gene is TRBJ1-4, the V gene TRBV5-1; D not resolved. V shed 3 bases and J shed 5 bases, with 11 bases lying between them. CDR3 size: 14 residues. Germline lookup yields CDR1 SGHRS and CDR2 YFSETQ. The CDR3 DNA reads TGCGCCAGCAGCTACCAAAGCTTGAATGAAAAACTGTTTTTT. This encodes CASSYQSLNEKLFF. Supplemented by reference TRBV5-1 and TRBJ1-4, the full variable domain reads KAGVTQTPRYLIKTRGQQVTLSCSPISGHRSVSWYQQTPGQGLQFLFEYFSETQRNKGNFPGRFSGRQFSNSRSEMNVSTLELGDSALYLCASSYQSLNEKLFFGSGTQLSVL.

The rearrangement uses TRBV20-1 and TRBJ1-2, with D possibly being TRBD1 (6 bases). Deletions cut 3 bases from V and 4 bases from J, with 12 bases between. CDR1 is DFQATT, CDR2 SNEGSKA, per germline (reference sequence). This CDR3 contains 13 residues. Written as DNA, the CDR3 is TGCAGTGCTAGTGGGGGCGTAGGCTATGGCTACACCTTC. Translation gives CSASGGVGYGYTF.

This CDR3 is CASSENTGSGYTF. In DNA, the CDR3 is TGTGCCAGCAGCGAAAACACAGGCAGTGGCTACACCTTC. The chain is built from TRBV7-3 and TRBJ1-2, with a weak D call TRBD1 (5 bases). This CDR3 spans 13 amino acids. Trimming pared 5 bases from V and 7 bases from J, leaving 14 bases between. The germline gives CDR1 SGHTA, CDR2 FQGTGA.

This clone appeared a few times. The rearrangement uses TRBV9 and TRBJ1-6; D is unresolved. Germline assignment: CDR1 SGDLS and CDR2 YYNGEE. The CDR3 sequence is 13 residues long. The ends were cut back, 4 bases at V and 7 bases at J, with 9 bases in the middle. DNA of the CDR3: TGTGCCAGCAGCACTAATACCAATTCACCCCTCCACTTT. Translation gives CASSTNTNSPLHF.

The chain is built from TRBV2 and TRBJ2-1; 7 bases map to TRBD2. The V segment lost 6 bases and the J segment 2 bases; nucleotides outside the gene matches: 1. Germline CDR1 SNHLY, CDR2 FYNNEI. The CDR3 totals 13 residues. The DNA for the CDR3 is TGTGCCAGCAGAAGCGGGACCTACAATGAGCAGTTCTTC. Translated, it gives CASRSGTYNEQFF.

V and J are TRBV9 and TRBJ2-1, with TRBD2 matching over 8 bases. This CDR3 contains 17 residues. CDR1 SGDLS and CDR2 YYNGEE come from the germline V gene. V lost 3 bases, J lost 3 bases, and 11 bases stayed unmatched. CDR3 sequence reads: CASSASLGGAFYNEQFF. The CDR3 DNA follows: TGTGCCAGCAGCGCCAGCCTCGGGGGGGCCTTCTACAATGAGCAGTTCTTC. Full variable domain (remainder filled in from reference TRBV9 and TRBJ2-1): DSGVTQTPKHLITATGQRVTLRCSPRSGDLSVYWYQQSLDQGLQFLIQYYNGEERAKGNILERFSAQQFPDLHSELNLSSLELGDSALYFCASSASLGGAFYNEQFFGPGTRLTVL.

The genes are TRBV5-1 and TRBJ1-1; D is ambiguous. Trimming shortened V by 4 bases and J by 8 bases, and 12 bases separated the two germline ends. This CDR3 comprises 12 residues. Germline V lookup: CDR1 SGHRS, CDR2 YFSETQ. DNA for the CDR3: TGCGCCAGCAGCCCTGGCGGGAGAGAAGCTTTCTTT. Translated, it gives CASSPGGREAFF.

The chain carries TRBV7-2 and TRBJ2-5; D is unresolved. This CDR3 contains 17 residues. The germline V gene has CDR1 SGHTA and CDR2 FQGNSA. Trimming stripped 0 bases from V and 5 bases from J, with 19 bases between. In DNA, the CDR3 is TGTGCCAGCAGCTTAGCCCTTAATTCCTTATCCGGGGAGACCCAGTACTTC. As protein: CASSLALNSLSGETQYF. The complete variable domain, with remaining parts taken from reference TRBV7-2 and TRBJ2-5, reads GAGVSQSPSNKVTEKGKDVELRCDPISGHTALYWYRQSLGQGLEFLIYFQGNSAPDKSGLPSDRFSAERTGGSVSTLTIQRTQQEDSAVYLCASSLALNSLSGETQYFGPGTRLLVL.

This rearrangement joins TRBV12-3 or TRBV12-4 to TRBJ2-2; 8 nucleotides match TRBD1. The CDR3 extends over 13 amino acids. Trimming removed 7 bases from V and 6 bases from J; junction bases left unmatched: 4. CDR3 protein: CASTLQGAGELFF. The CDR3 DNA reads as TGTGCCAGCACTCTACAGGGGGCCGGGGAGCTGTTTTTT.

Written as DNA, the CDR3 is TGTGCCAGCAGCCGGACAGGGTTCGGTGGCTATGGCTACACCTTC. Its translation: CASSRTGFGGYGYTF. The chain has TRBV13 and TRBJ1-2, with 8 positions matching TRBD1. CDR1 and CDR2 from the germline V gene are PRHDT and FYEKMQ (reference sequence). There are 15 residues in the CDR3. V shed 5 bases, J shed 4 bases, and the junction held 9 bases outside the gene matches.

The V and J genes are TRBV30 and TRBJ2-1; 8 positions agree with TRBD2. V shed 8 bases, J shed 8 bases, and the junction held 5 bases outside the gene matches. The length of the CDR3 is 11 residues. Germline assignment: CDR1 GTSNPN and CDR2 SVGIG (reference sequence). In DNA form, the CDR3 reads TGTGCCCGGACTAGCAGCCATGAGCAGTTCTTC. Residues: CARTSSHEQFF.

This chain joins TRBV29-1 and TRBJ1-2; D remains unclear. CDR1 is SQVTM and CDR2 is ANQGSEA in the germline V gene. The ends were cut back, 6 bases at V and 0 bases at J, with 17 bases in the middle. The CDR3 consists of 15 residues. The CDR3 nucleotides read TGCAGCGTAGCTATACCCGCGGTTTCTAACTATGGCTACACCTTC. Amino acids: CSVAIPAVSNYGYTF. Together with reference TRBV29-1 and TRBJ1-2, the CDR3 gives the full variable domain: SAVISQKPSRDICQRGTSLTIQCQVDSQVTMMFWYRQQPGQSLTLIATANQGSEATYESGFVIDKFPISRPNLTFSTLTVSNMSPEDSSIYLCSVAIPAVSNYGYTFGSGTRLTVV.

This chain connects TRBV5-4 to TRBJ1-2; D gene unclear. Deletions cut 0 bases from V and 2 bases from J, with 11 bases between. CDR3 length: 15 residues. Looked up from germline, CDR1 is SGHNT and CDR2 is YYREEE (reference sequence). The CDR3 loop reads CASSLAITQNYGYTF. Written as DNA, the CDR3 is TGTGCCAGCAGCTTGGCGATCACTCAAAACTATGGCTACACCTTC.

The chain uses TRBV7-9 and TRBJ1-2; the match to TRBD1 covers 8 bases. CDR3 size: 14 residues. Germline V CDR1 and CDR2: SEHNR, FQNEAQ (reference sequence). J lost 8 bases, V lost 7 bases, and 12 bases had no gene match. CDR3 protein: CASTTLETGDGYTF. In DNA form, the CDR3 reads TGTGCCAGCACCACATTGGAGACAGGGGACGGCTACACCTTC.

The rearrangement uses TRBV4-3 and TRBJ2-6; TRBD1 matches at 9 bases. Germline V gene lookup returns CDR1 LGHNA and CDR2 YSLEER. The CDR3 is 20 amino acids. The junction had 11 bases not matched to a gene; V was cut back by 2 bases and J by 0 bases. The CDR3 coding sequence is TGCGCCAGCAGCCAATCATTGTCTGGGACAGGGCTCTCTGGGGCCAACGTCCTGACTTTC. Protein: CASSQSLSGTGLSGANVLTF.

The chain has TRBV19 and TRBJ1-2, with a weak D call TRBD1 (5 bases). V lost 5 bases and J 1 base, leaving 11 bases between the germline ends. The length of the CDR3 is 14 residues. In germline, CDR1 is LNHDA, CDR2 SQIVND (reference sequence). CDR3 sequence (DNA): TGTGCCAGTAGTCCCGACAGATTTAACTATGGCTACACCTTC. It translates to CASSPDRFNYGYTF.

The chain has TRBV3-1 (or the pseudogene TRBV3-2) and TRBJ1-1, with 8 bases aligning to TRBD1. V lost 8 bases to trimming and J lost 1 base; unmatched junction nucleotides: 3. The CDR3 has 13 amino acids. Germline CDR1 reads LGHDT; CDR2 reads YNNKEL (reference sequence). This CDR3 reads CASLGQGNTEAFF. The DNA for the CDR3 is TGTGCCAGCCTTGGACAGGGGAACACTGAAGCTTTCTTT.

This clone was observed a few times. The chain employs TRBV11-2 and TRBJ2-3; TRBD2 matches at 9 bases. Germline CDR1 is SGHAT and CDR2 is FQNNGV. This CDR3 comprises 16 residues. J was trimmed by 0 bases and V by 3 bases; bases with no gene match: 4. This chain's CDR3 is CASSFLAGTSTDTQYF. The CDR3, as DNA: TGTGCCAGCAGCTTCCTAGCGGGGACAAGCACAGATACGCAGTATTTT.

This sequence joins TRBV2 and TRBJ1-1, with TRBD1 as a possible D gene (6 bases). Germline-derived CDR1 and CDR2 are SNHLY and FYNNEI. Trimming removed 10 bases from V and 5 bases from J, with 14 bases in between. This CDR3 is 12 amino acids long. Here the CDR3 DNA reads TGTGCCACCCAAAGACAGGAGACTGAAGCTTTCTTT. This codes for CATQRQETEAFF.

This clone has a count of ten or more. Here the CDR3 DNA reads TGTGCCAGCAGTTACGTAGCCAGCGGGACTGAAGCTTTCTTT. Protein product: CASSYVASGTEAFF. The rearrangement uses TRBV6-2 or TRBV6-3 and TRBJ1-1; D uncertain. Deletions cut 2 bases from V and 5 bases from J, with 12 bases between. Per the germline V gene, CDR1 is MNHEY and CDR2 is SVGEGT. The CDR3 is 14 amino acids.

The V gene is TRBV7-3, the J gene TRBJ2-6; no clear D gene. The CDR3 runs to 14 residues. V was shortened by 3 bases and J by 2 bases, with 5 bases between the two germline ends. CDR1 and CDR2 (germline): SGHTA, FQGTGA. The CDR3 DNA sequence: TGTGCCAGCAGCTTCGCGGCTGGGGCCAACGTCCTGACTTTC. Amino acid sequence: CASSFAAGANVLTF.

This clone was found once. The gene calls are TRBV2 and TRBJ1-4; 7 nucleotides line up with TRBD1. V lost 6 bases to trimming and J lost 3 bases; unmatched junction nucleotides: 10. This CDR3 region has 16 residues. Germline V gene sequence: CDR1 SNHLY, CDR2 FYNNEI. The CDR3 DNA reads TGTGCCAGCAGCCCGACAGGGAACCTACCTAATGAAAAACTGTTTTTT. Its protein is CASSPTGNLPNEKLFF.

CDR3 DNA: TGTGCCAGCTACGGGACTAGCCAAAAGCAGTTCTTC. It translates to CASYGTSQKQFF. V gene TRBV6-5 combines with J gene TRBJ2-1, with 9 positions matching TRBD2. Per germline, CDR1 MNHEY and CDR2 SVGAGI. J gave up 11 bases and V 8 bases, and 7 bases lay outside the gene matches. The CDR3 runs to 12 residues.